This T cell receptor (beta chain) came from a study of molecular identifiers for immune sequencing clone quantification. A remark on this clonotype: Antigen specificity is unknown.

This CDR3 comprises 14 residues. TCRdb reprocessed the PCR reads with MiXCR, giving one entry per CDR3 protein. The sample includes hundreds of thousands of distinct CDR3 sequences, about 25% of them seen just once. Study-wide findings and caveats: Amid 750,000 to 1,000,000 naive cells, spiked Jurkat TCR RNA from one cell was reportedly still detectable.

The clonotype comes from a human donor in good health. Some libraries in this study had Jurkat cell RNA spiked in. This rearrangement joins TRBV5-3 to TRBJ1-1; no definite D call. TRBV5-3 is treated as an ORF (open reading frame) with a function not yet certain. Specimen: naive CD8+ T cells from blood, with Jurkat cell RNA spiked in. This sample's subset: FACS-sorted CD8+CD4-CCR7+CD45RA+ naive T cells. CDR3 amino acids: CDSSLADMNTEAFF. Written as DNA, the CDR3 is TGTGACAGCAGCTTGGCCGATATGAACACTGAAGCTTTCTTT.